Shown below are 26 T cell receptor beta chains from a single sample sequenced in a study of tumor-infiltrating lymphocytes in localized non-small cell lung cancer (dated by TCRdb to 2020 to 2023). The method was the immunoSEQ multiplex PCR assay. The clones in this table, taken by TCRdb from immuneACCESS, are in-frame only. Not every clone is retained; where verified, under half of the shortfall comes from an unresolved V gene, and the cause of the rest is unknown. The sample contains around 13,000 clones, approximately 62% of them found a single time. Around 9.6% of the sample goes to the ten largest clones. The sample taken for sequencing was uninvolved lung tissue not adjacent to the tumor. The receptors were sampled from a human donor with non-small cell lung cancer.

The rearrangement joins TRBV2 to TRBJ2-7; a weak D match, TRBD2 (7 bases). Germline CDR1 SNHLY, CDR2 FYNNEI. The germline V and J ends were trimmed by 0 bases and 2 bases, with 14 bases remaining between them. The CDR3 totals 16 residues. CDR3 amino acids: CASSEAGGGAPYEQYV. The CDR3 DNA reads as TGTGCCAGCAGTGAAGCGGGAGGGGGAGCGCCCTACGAGCAGTACGTC.

To note about this clone: Relative to the germline gene, one junction end is altered; a read error may explain this. The chain employs TRBV7-7 and TRBJ2-1, with D possibly being TRBD2 (5 bases). In germline, CDR1 is SSHAT, CDR2 FNYEAQ (reference sequence). The CDR3 spans 13 residues. Here the CDR3 DNA reads TGTGCTAGCAGCTTCGGAGGAGGCCTCGAGCAGTTCTTC. Its translation: CASSFGGGLEQFF.

This clone was observed a few times. The chain recombines TRBV5-1 with TRBJ1-1; D is unresolved. The germline V gene has CDR1 SGHRS and CDR2 YFSETQ. The CDR3 has 14 amino acids. Trimming removed 0 bases at V and 3 bases at J, with 9 bases between. This CDR3 reads CASSLGSAYTEAFF. DNA of the CDR3: TGCGCCAGCAGCTTGGGTTCCGCCTACACTGAAGCTTTCTTT.

The chain has TRBV7-2 and TRBJ2-5; TRBD2 is a possible D gene (5 bases). Germline values: CDR1 SGHTA, CDR2 FQGNSA. The CDR3 extends over 15 amino acids. V was cut by 5 bases and J by 0 bases, with 13 bases left in between. DNA for the CDR3: TGTGCCAGCAGCAGAAACGGCGGGTACCAAGAGACCCAGTACTTC. Translating it yields CASSRNGGYQETQYF. The whole variable domain, filled in from reference TRBV7-2 and TRBJ2-5, reads GAGVSQSPSNKVTEKGKDVELRCDPISGHTALYWYRQSLGQGLEFLIYFQGNSAPDKSGLPSDRFSAERTGGSVSTLTIQRTQQEDSAVYLCASSRNGGYQETQYFGPGTRLLVL.

The chain joins TRBV7-3 to TRBJ1-1, with D maybe TRBD1 (5 bases). The CDR3 spans 13 residues. The germline V gene encodes CDR1 SGHTA and CDR2 FQGTGA. Deletions cut 6 bases from V and 6 bases from J, with 14 bases between. In DNA, the CDR3 is TGTGCCAGCAGTCCCGGGCAGGGCGCTGAAGCTTTCTTT. Its translation is CASSPGQGAEAFF. The full variable domain, rest sourced from reference TRBV7-3 and TRBJ1-1, is GAGVSQTPSNKVTEKGKYVELRCDPISGHTALYWYRQSLGQGPEFLIYFQGTGAADDSGLPNDRFFAVRPEGSVSTLKIQRTERGDSAVYLCASSPGQGAEAFFGQGTRLTVV.

This clone was recorded a few times. The V and J genes are TRBV7-6 and TRBJ2-5; D remains ambiguous. The germline V gene encodes CDR1 SGHVS and CDR2 FNYEAQ. The CDR3 consists of 13 residues. Trimming took off 6 bases at V and 0 bases at J, with 8 bases between the two ends. The CDR3, as DNA: TGTGCCAGCAGTCAGTTGTACCAAGAGACCCAGTACTTC. This sequence encodes CASSQLYQETQYF. The full variable domain, rest sourced from reference TRBV7-6 and TRBJ2-5, is GAGVSQSPRYKVTKRGQDVALRCDPISGHVSLYWYRQALGQGPEFLTYFNYEAQQDKSGLPNDRFSAERPEGSISTLTIQRTEQRDSAMYRCASSQLYQETQYFGPGTRLLVL.

The chain couples TRBV9 to TRBJ2-7, with 7 bases that match TRBD1. The germline V gene encodes CDR1 SGDLS and CDR2 YYNGEE. V shed 4 bases, J shed 3 bases, and the junction held 10 bases outside the gene matches. This CDR3 is built from 15 residues. CDR3 region: CASSSGGNKIYEQYF. As DNA, the CDR3 is TGTGCCAGCAGCTCAGGGGGTAATAAAATCTACGAGCAGTACTTC.

The rearrangement joins TRBV6-5 to TRBJ1-1; D is unclear. The CDR3 runs 13 residues. Germline CDR1 is MNHEY and CDR2 is SVGAGI. V dropped 5 bases and J dropped 5 bases, with 12 bases sitting between them. The CDR3 DNA is TGTGCCAGCAGTCTCCCTTTAGGGACTGAAGCTTTCTTT. Translating gives CASSLPLGTEAFF.

The chain links TRBV7-2 to TRBJ2-3; no clear D. This CDR3 has 13 amino acids. V shed 8 bases and J shed 2 bases, with 11 bases lying between them. Germline CDR1 and CDR2: SGHTA and FQGNSA. CDR3 sequence: CASDMADTDTQYF. DNA for the CDR3: TGTGCCAGCGATATGGCTGACACAGATACGCAGTATTTT.

This chain links TRBV12-5 with TRBJ2-1, with TRBD2 as a possible D gene (6 bases). The CDR3 totals 13 residues. The V and J ends lost 5 bases and 10 bases respectively, with 15 bases between them. Germline V gene data show CDR1 as LGHNT and CDR2 as FRNRAP. CDR3: CASGHRDSQEQFF. The CDR3 DNA reads TGTGCTAGTGGTCACCGGGACTCCCAAGAGCAGTTCTTC.

The chain combines TRBV28 with TRBJ2-5; 14 nucleotides line up with TRBD2. Germline CDR1 is MDHEN and CDR2 is SYDVKM. This CDR3 contains 16 residues. The V segment lost 6 bases and the J segment 4 bases; nucleotides outside the gene matches: 7. The CDR3 region has the DNA TGTGCCAGCAGCCTACCGGGACTAGCGGGAGTAGAGACCCAGTACTTC. Protein: CASSLPGLAGVETQYF. Full variable domain (outside the CDR3, taken from reference TRBV28 and TRBJ2-5): DVKVTQSSRYLVKRTGEKVFLECVQDMDHENMFWYRQDPGLGLRLIYFSYDVKMKEKGDIPEGYSVSREKKERFSLILESASTNQTSMYLCASSLPGLAGVETQYFGPGTRLLVL.

The count of this clone is one. This sequence joins TRBV28 and TRBJ2-4; D ambiguous. The CDR3 loop spans 14 amino acids. CDR1 and CDR2 (germline): MDHEN, SYDVKM. V shed 3 bases and J shed 3 bases, with 9 bases lying between them. CDR3 DNA sequence: TGTGCCAGCAGTTTCCCCCGGAGCAAAAACATTCAGTACTTC. Translation: CASSFPRSKNIQYF.

This clone is medium-sized in the sample. This chain links TRBV7-9 with TRBJ1-1; TRBD1 aligns across 8 bases. CDR3 length: 14 amino acids. In germline, CDR1 is SEHNR, CDR2 FQNEAQ (reference sequence). After removal of 4 bases from V and 9 bases from J, the junction contained 10 bases not matched to a gene. CDR3 sequence: CASSSGRTGRQAFF. Written as DNA, the CDR3 is TGTGCCAGCAGCTCGGGCCGGACAGGGAGGCAAGCTTTCTTT.

V and J are TRBV4-3 and TRBJ1-1; D call uncertain. Germline V CDR1 and CDR2: LGHNA, YSLEER. This CDR3 has 14 amino acids. V was cut by 5 bases and J by 3 bases, with 13 bases left in between. The CDR3 protein is CASSLSAGDTEAFF. The CDR3 DNA follows: TGCGCCAGCAGCTTGAGCGCCGGTGACACTGAAGCTTTCTTT.

This clone was detected once. The chain recombines TRBV5-6 with TRBJ2-7, with no clear D. Trimming pared 0 bases from V and 3 bases from J, leaving 4 bases between. Germline-derived CDR1 and CDR2 are SGHDT and YYEEEE. The CDR3 extends over 12 amino acids. The CDR3 loop is CASSLGLYEQYF. The CDR3 bases are TGTGCCAGCAGCTTGGGGCTCTACGAGCAGTACTTC.

The sample holds a few counts of this clone. J is TRBJ1-5 and V is TRBV9; D is ambiguous. Germline CDR1 is SGDLS and CDR2 is YYNGEE. Trimming left V 1 base short and J 2 bases short, with 7 bases between. The CDR3 runs to 14 residues. The CDR3 coding sequence is TGTGCCAGCAGCGTAAGCTGGGGCAATCAGCCCCAGCATTTT. This gives the protein CASSVSWGNQPQHF. Supplemented by reference TRBV9 and TRBJ1-5, the full variable domain reads DSGVTQTPKHLITATGQRVTLRCSPRSGDLSVYWYQQSLDQGLQFLIQYYNGEERAKGNILERFSAQQFPDLHSELNLSSLELGDSALYFCASSVSWGNQPQHFGDGTRLSIL.

This rearrangement joins TRBV29-1 to TRBJ2-5; a possible D gene is TRBD2 (5 bases). Germline V gene data show CDR1 as SQVTM and CDR2 as ANQGSEA. The CDR3 is made up of 14 amino acids. The ends were cut back, 3 bases at V and 7 bases at J, with 18 bases in the middle. CDR3 DNA sequence: TGCAGCGTTGATGAGGCCCTGGGAGATGGGACCCAGTACTTC. It yields the protein CSVDEALGDGTQYF. The variable domain in full, with the rest retrieved from reference TRBV29-1 and TRBJ2-5, is SAVISQKPSRDICQRGTSLTIQCQVDSQVTMMFWYRQQPGQSLTLIATANQGSEATYESGFVIDKFPISRPNLTFSTLTVSNMSPEDSSIYLCSVDEALGDGTQYFGPGTRLLVL.

This clone was seen a few times. The V and J genes are TRBV28 and TRBJ2-3; 11 bases agree with TRBD2. The germline gives CDR1 MDHEN, CDR2 SYDVKM. The CDR3 spans 18 residues. J lost 4 bases, V lost 5 bases, and 14 bases had no gene match. The chain's CDR3 is CASSPIAGGPVVPDTQYF. The DNA of the CDR3 is TGTGCCAGCAGTCCAATAGCGGGAGGGCCTGTTGTCCCAGATACGCAGTATTTT. The entire variable domain, with the rest obtained from reference TRBV28 and TRBJ2-3, is as follows: DVKVTQSSRYLVKRTGEKVFLECVQDMDHENMFWYRQDPGLGLRLIYFSYDVKMKEKGDIPEGYSVSREKKERFSLILESASTNQTSMYLCASSPIAGGPVVPDTQYFGPGTRLTVL.

The J gene is TRBJ2-6, the V gene TRBV11-1, with D possibly TRBD1 on 5 matching bases. This CDR3 has 15 residues. V lost 5 bases, J lost 4 bases, and 12 bases lay in between. Germline V gives CDR1 SGHAT, CDR2 FQDESV (reference sequence). CDR3 sequence (DNA): TGTGCCAGCAGCCCCAGGGCGGTAGGGGCCAACGTCCTGACTTTC. This codes for CASSPRAVGANVLTF.

The chain employs TRBV7-6 and TRBJ2-7; 7 positions match TRBD1. V was pared by 3 bases and J by 0 bases, with 8 bases of the junction left unmatched. The CDR3 extends over 16 amino acids. Germline CDR1 SGHVS, CDR2 FNYEAQ. The CDR3 nucleotides are TGTGCCAGCAGCTTCCAGACAGGGCTTTCCTCCTACGAGCAGTACGTC. It encodes CASSFQTGLSSYEQYV.

The chain employs TRBV6-5 and TRBJ2-5, with D maybe TRBD1 (6 bases). Germline lookup yields CDR1 MNHEY and CDR2 SVGAGI. With 10 bases removed from V and 3 bases from J, the gap between germline ends came to 18 bases. CDR3 length equals 14 residues. CDR3 residues: CATWSGQGKETQYF. CDR3 bases: TGTGCCACCTGGTCCGGGCAGGGGAAAGAGACCCAGTACTTC.

This chain connects TRBV4-3 to TRBJ1-2, with unresolved D. The germline V gene encodes CDR1 LGHNA and CDR2 YSLEER. Trimming left V 2 bases short and J 4 bases short, with 11 bases between. The CDR3 covers 14 residues. The CDR3 DNA reads TGCGCCAGCAGCCAACAATTGGAGAGCTATGGCTACACCTTC. It is translated as CASSQQLESYGYTF.

The CDR3 nucleotides are TGTGCCAGCAGTTTGAGGGGGTCTTTGTCCTACGAGCAGTACTTC. Its protein is CASSLRGSLSYEQYF. This chain connects TRBV28 to TRBJ2-7, with D perhaps matching TRBD1 (6 bases). The CDR3 sequence is 15 residues long. Per the germline V gene, CDR1 is MDHEN and CDR2 is SYDVKM. Trimming cost V 3 bases and J 1 base, with 13 bases left between them.

This clone has only one observation. This chain connects TRBV7-2 to TRBJ2-2, with D perhaps given as TRBD1 or TRBD2 (5 bases each). The CDR3 loop spans 13 amino acids. V gave up 11 bases and J gave up 6 bases, with 16 bases separating them. Germline CDR1 reads SGHTA; CDR2 reads FQGNSA. CDR3 sequence (DNA): TGTGCCTACCAGGGACGACAATCCGGGGAGCTGTTTTTT. Translation: CAYQGRQSGELFF. The variable domain in full, completed from reference TRBV7-2 and TRBJ2-2, reads GAGVSQSPSNKVTEKGKDVELRCDPISGHTALYWYRQSLGQGLEFLIYFQGNSAPDKSGLPSDRFSAERTGGSVSTLTIQRTQQEDSAVYLCAYQGRQSGELFFGEGSRLTVL.

This rearrangement joins TRBV10-3 to TRBJ1-5; no reliable D call. Germline-derived CDR1 and CDR2 are ENHRY and SYGVKD. The CDR3 is 14 amino acids. Trimming took off 8 bases at V and 2 bases at J, with 13 bases between the two ends. The CDR3 nucleotides are TGTGCCATCTTTAGGGTCCGGGGCAATCAGCCCCAGCATTTT. It codes for CAIFRVRGNQPQHF.

This clone is classed as medium-sized. The chain employs TRBV9 and TRBJ1-1; a possible D gene is TRBD1 (5 bases). CDR1 is SGDLS, CDR2 YYNGEE, per germline. V was shortened by 3 bases and J by 0 bases, with 12 bases between the two germline ends. The CDR3 length is 15 residues. The CDR3 here is CASSDSMTVNTEAFF. In DNA, the CDR3 is TGTGCCAGCAGCGACTCCATGACAGTGAACACTGAAGCTTTCTTT. The full variable domain, rest sourced from reference TRBV9 and TRBJ1-1, is DSGVTQTPKHLITATGQRVTLRCSPRSGDLSVYWYQQSLDQGLQFLIQYYNGEERAKGNILERFSAQQFPDLHSELNLSSLELGDSALYFCASSDSMTVNTEAFFGQGTRLTVV.